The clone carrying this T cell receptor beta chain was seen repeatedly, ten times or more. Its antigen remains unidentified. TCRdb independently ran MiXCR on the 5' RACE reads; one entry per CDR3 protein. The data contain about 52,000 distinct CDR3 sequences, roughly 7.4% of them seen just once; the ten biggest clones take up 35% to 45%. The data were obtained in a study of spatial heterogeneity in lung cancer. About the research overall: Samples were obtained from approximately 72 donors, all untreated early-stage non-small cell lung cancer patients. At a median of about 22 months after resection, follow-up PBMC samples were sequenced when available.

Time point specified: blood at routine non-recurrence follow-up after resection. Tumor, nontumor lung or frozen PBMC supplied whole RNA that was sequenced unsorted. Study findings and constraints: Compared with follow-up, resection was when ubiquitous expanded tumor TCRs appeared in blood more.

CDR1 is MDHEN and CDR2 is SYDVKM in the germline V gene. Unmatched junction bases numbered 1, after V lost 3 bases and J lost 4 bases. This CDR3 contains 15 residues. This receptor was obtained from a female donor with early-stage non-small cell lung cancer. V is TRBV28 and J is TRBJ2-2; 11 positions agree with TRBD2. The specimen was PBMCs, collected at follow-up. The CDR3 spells CASSFGTSGTGELFF. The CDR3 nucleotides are TGTGCCAGCAGTTTCGGGACTAGCGGCACCGGGGAGCTGTTTTTT.